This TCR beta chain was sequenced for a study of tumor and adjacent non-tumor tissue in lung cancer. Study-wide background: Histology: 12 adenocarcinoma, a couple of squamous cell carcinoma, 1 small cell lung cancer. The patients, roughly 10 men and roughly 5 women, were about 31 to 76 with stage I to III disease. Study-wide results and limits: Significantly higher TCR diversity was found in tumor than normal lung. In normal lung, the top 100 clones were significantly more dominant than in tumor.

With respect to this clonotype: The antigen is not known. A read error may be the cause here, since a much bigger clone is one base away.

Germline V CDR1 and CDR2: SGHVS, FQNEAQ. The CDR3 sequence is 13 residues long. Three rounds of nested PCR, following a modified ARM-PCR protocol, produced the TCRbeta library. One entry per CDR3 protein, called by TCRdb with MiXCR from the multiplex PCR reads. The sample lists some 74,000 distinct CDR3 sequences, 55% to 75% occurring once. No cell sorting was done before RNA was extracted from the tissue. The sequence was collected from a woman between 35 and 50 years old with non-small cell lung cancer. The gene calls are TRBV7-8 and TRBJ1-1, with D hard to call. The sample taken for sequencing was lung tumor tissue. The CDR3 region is CASSFGRNTEALF. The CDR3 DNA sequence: TGTGCCAGCAGCTTTGGGAGGAACACTGAAGCTCTCTTT.